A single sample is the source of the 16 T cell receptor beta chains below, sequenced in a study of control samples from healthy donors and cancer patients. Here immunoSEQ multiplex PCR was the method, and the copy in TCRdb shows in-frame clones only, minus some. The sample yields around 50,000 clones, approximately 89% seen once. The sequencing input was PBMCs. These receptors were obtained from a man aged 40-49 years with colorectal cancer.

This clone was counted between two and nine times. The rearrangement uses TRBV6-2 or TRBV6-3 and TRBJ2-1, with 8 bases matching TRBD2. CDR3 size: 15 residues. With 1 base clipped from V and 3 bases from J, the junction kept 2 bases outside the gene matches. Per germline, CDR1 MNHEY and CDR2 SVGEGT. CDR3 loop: CASSYFGRDYNEQFF. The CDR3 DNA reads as TGTGCCAGCAGTTACTTCGGGAGGGACTACAATGAGCAGTTCTTC.

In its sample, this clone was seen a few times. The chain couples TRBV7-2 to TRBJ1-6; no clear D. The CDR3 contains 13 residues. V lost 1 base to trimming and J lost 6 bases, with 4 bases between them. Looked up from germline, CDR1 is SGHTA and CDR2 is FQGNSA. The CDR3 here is CASSLEGNSPLHF. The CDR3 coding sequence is TGTGCCAGCAGCTTAGAGGGTAATTCACCCCTCCACTTT.

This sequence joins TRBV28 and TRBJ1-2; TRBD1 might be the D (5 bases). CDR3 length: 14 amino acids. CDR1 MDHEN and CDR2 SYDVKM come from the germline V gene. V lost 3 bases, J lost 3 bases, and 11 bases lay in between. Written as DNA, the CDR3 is TGTGCCAGCAGTTTCGGGGACGATTACTATGGCTACACCTTC. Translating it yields CASSFGDDYYGYTF.

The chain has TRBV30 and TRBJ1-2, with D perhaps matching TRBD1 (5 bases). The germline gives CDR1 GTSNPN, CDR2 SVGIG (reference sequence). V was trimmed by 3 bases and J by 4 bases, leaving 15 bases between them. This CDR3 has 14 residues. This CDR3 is CAWSTGPKSYGYTF. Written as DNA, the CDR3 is TGTGCCTGGAGCACGGGGCCTAAGAGCTATGGCTACACCTTC. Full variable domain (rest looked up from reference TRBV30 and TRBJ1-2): SQTIHQWPATLVQPVGSPLSLECTVEGTSNPNLYWYRQAAGRGLQLLFYSVGIGQISSEVPQNLSASRPQDRQFILSSKKLLLSDSGFYLCAWSTGPKSYGYTFGSGTRLTVV.

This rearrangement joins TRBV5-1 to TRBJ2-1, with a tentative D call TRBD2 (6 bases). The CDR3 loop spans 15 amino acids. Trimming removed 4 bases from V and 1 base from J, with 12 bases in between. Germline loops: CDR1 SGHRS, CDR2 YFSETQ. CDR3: CASSKSGDSYNEQFF. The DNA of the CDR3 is TGCGCCAGCAGCAAATCGGGAGATTCCTACAATGAGCAGTTCTTC.

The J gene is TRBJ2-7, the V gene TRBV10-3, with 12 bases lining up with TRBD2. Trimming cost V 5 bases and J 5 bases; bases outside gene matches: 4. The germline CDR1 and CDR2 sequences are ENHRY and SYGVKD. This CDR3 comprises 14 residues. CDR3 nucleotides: TGTGCCATCAGTCGGACTAGCGGGACCGACGAGCAGTACTTC. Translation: CAISRTSGTDEQYF.

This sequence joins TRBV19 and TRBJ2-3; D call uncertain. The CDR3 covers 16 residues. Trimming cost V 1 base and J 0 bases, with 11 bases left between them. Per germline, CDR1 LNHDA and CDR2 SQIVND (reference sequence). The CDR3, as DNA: TGTGCCAGTAGTATAGGCGTTGCGCGGAGCACAGATACGCAGTATTTT. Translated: CASSIGVARSTDTQYF.

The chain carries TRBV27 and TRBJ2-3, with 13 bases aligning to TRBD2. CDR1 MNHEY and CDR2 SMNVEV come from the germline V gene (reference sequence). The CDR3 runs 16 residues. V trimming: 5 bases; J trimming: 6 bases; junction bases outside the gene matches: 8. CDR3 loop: CASSPGLAGVKDTQYF. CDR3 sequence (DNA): TGTGCCAGCAGTCCAGGACTAGCGGGAGTTAAGGATACGCAGTATTTT.

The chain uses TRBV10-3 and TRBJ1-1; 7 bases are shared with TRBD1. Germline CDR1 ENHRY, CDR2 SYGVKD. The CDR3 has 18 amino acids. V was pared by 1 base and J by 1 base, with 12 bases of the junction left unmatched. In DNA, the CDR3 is TGTGCCATCAGTGAGTGGGGAAGACAGGGCATTAAGAACACTGAAGCTTTCTTT. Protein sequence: CAISEWGRQGIKNTEAFF.

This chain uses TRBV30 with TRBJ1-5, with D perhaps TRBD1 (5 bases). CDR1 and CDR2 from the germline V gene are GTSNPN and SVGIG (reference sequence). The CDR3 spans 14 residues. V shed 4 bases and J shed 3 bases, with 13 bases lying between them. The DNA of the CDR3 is TGTGCCTGGACCGAAACGGGGGACAATCAGCCCCAGCATTTT. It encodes CAWTETGDNQPQHF.

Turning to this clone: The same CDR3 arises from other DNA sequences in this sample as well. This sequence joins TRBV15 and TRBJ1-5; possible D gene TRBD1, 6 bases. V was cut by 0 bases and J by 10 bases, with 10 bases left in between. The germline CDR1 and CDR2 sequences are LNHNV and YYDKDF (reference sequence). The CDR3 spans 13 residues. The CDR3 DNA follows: TGTGCCACCAGCAGAGATACAGGGCAACCCCAGCATTTT. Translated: CATSRDTGQPQHF.

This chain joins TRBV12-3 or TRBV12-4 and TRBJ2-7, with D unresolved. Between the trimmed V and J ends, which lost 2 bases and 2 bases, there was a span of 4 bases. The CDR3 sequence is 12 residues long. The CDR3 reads CASSLSAYEQYF. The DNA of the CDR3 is TGTGCCAGCAGTTTATCGGCCTACGAGCAGTACTTC.

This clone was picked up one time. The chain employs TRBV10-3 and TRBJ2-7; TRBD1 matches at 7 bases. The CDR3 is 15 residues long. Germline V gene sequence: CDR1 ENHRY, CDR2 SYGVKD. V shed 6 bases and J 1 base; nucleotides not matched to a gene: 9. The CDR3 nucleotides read TGTGCCATCAGCCCCGACAGGGCGTCTTCCTACGAGCAGTACTTC. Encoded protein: CAISPDRASSYEQYF.

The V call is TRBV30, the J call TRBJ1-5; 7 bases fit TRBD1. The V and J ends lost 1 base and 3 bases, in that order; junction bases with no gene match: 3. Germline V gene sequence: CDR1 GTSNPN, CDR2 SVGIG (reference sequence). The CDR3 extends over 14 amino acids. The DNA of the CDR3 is TGTGCCTGGAGTGAAGGACAGGACAATCAGCCCCAGCATTTT. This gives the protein CAWSEGQDNQPQHF.

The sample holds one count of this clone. The CDR3 nucleotides read TGTGCCAGCAGCCCCACTAGCGGGAGATACGGGGAGCTGTTTTTT. Translating it yields CASSPTSGRYGELFF. The chain joins TRBV7-3 to TRBJ2-2, with TRBD2 matching over 11 bases. Germline CDR1 SGHTA, CDR2 FQGTGA. The CDR3 runs 15 residues. The J segment lost 7 bases and the V segment lost 5 bases, leaving 6 bases of the junction unmatched.

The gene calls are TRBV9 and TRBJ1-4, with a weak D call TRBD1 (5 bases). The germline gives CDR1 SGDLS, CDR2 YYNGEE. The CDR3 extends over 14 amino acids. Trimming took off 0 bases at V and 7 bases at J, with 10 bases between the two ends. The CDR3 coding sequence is TGTGCCAGCAGCGTAGAGGGTAGGGGTGAAAAACTGTTTTTT. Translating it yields CASSVEGRGEKLFF.